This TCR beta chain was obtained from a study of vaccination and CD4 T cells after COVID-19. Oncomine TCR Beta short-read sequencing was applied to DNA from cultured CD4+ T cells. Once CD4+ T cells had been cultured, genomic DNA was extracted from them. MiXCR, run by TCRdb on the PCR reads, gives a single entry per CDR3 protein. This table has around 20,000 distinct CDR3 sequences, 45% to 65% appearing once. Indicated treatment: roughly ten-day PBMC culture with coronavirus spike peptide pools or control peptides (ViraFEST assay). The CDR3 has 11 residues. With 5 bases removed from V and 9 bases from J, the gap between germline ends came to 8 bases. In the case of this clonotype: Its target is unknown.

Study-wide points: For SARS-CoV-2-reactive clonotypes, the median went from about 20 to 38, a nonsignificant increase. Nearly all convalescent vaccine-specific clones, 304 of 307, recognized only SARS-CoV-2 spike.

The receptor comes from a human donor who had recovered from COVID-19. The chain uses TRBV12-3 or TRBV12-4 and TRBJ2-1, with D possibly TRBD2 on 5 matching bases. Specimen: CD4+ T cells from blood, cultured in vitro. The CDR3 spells CASSLTSEQFF. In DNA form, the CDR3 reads TGTGCCAGCAGTCTTACTAGTGAGCAGTTCTTC.